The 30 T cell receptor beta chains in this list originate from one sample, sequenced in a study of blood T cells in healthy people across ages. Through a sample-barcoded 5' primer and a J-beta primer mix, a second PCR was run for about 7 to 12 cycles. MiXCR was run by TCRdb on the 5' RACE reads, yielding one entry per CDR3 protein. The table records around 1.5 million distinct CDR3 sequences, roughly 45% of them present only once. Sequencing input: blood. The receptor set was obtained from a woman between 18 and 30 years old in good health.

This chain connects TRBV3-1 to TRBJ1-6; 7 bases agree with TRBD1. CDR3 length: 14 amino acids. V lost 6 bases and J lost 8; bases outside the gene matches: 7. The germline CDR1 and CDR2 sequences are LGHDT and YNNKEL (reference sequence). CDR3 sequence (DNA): TGTGCCAGCAGTCGCCGGGACAGAGATTCACCCCTCCACTTT. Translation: CASSRRDRDSPLHF.

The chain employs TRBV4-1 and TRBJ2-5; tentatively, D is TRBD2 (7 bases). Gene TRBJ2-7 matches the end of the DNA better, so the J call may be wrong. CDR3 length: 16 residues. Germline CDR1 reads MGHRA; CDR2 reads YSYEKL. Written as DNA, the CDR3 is TGCGCCAGCAGCCAAGATGCGGGGGCGGGGGACTACGAGCAGTACTTC. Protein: CASSQDAGAGDYEQYF.

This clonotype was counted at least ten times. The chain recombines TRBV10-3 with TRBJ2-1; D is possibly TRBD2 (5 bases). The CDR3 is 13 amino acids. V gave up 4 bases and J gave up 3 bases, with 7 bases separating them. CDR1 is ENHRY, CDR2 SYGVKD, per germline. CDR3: CAISGGDYNEQFF. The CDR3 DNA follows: TGTGCCATCAGTGGGGGAGACTACAATGAGCAGTTCTTC.

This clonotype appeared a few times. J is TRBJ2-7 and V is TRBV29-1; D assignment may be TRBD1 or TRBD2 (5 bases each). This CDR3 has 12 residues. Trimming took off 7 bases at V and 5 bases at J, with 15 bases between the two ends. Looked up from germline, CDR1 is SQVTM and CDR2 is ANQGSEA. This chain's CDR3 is CSGTARGDEQYF. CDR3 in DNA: TGCAGCGGCACAGCCCGAGGGGACGAGCAGTACTTC.

CDR3 in DNA: TGCGCCAGCACCTCCGGGACAGCCCTCATGGCAGTGAATTCACCCCTCCACTTT. Translating it yields CASTSGTALMAVNSPLHF. The rearrangement joins TRBV4-1 to TRBJ1-6, with 7 nucleotides matching TRBD1. Trimming at V came to 7 bases and at J to 7 bases, leaving 19 bases not matched to a gene. This CDR3 is 18 amino acids long. The germline gives CDR1 MGHRA, CDR2 YSYEKL.

The CDR3 DNA is TGCGCCAGCAGCTTGGGAAGCGGGGGGGCGCGGGACAATGAGCAGTTCTTC. The encoded protein is CASSLGSGGARDNEQFF. The gene calls are TRBV5-1 and TRBJ2-1; 10 nucleotides agree with TRBD2. Germline CDR1 SGHRS, CDR2 YFSETQ. The CDR3 is made up of 17 amino acids. After removal of 0 bases from V and 5 bases from J, the junction contained 8 bases not matched to a gene. Variable domain in full (rest from reference TRBV5-1 and TRBJ2-1): KAGVTQTPRYLIKTRGQQVTLSCSPISGHRSVSWYQQTPGQGLQFLFEYFSETQRNKGNFPGRFSGRQFSNSRSEMNVSTLELGDSALYLCASSLGSGGARDNEQFFGPGTRLTVL.

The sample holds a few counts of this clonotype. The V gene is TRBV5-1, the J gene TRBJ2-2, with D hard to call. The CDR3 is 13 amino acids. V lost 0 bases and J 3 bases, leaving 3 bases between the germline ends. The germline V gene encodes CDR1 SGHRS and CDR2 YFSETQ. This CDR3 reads CASSLEDTGELFF. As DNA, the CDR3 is TGCGCCAGCAGCTTGGAGGACACCGGGGAGCTGTTTTTT.

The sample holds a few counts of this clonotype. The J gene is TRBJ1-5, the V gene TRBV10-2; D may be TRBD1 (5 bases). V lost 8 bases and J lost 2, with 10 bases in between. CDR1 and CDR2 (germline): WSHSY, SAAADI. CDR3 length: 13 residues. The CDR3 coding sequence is TGCGCCAGCGGGGTGGGGGGCAATCAGCCCCAGCATTTT. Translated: CASGVGGNQPQHF.

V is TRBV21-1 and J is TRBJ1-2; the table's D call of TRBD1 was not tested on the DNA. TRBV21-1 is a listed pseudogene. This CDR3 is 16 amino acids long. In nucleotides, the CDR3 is TGTGCCAGCAGGGCACGCCTAGGGGGCGCCGACTATGGCTACACCTTC. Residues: CASRARLGGADYGYTF.

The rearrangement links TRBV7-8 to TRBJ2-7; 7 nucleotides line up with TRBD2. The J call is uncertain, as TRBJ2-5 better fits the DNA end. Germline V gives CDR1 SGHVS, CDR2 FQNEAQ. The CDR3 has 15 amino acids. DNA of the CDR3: TGTGCCAGCAGGCAGCGGGAAGGTTTTGCAGAGACCCAGTACTTC. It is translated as CASRQREGFAETQYF.

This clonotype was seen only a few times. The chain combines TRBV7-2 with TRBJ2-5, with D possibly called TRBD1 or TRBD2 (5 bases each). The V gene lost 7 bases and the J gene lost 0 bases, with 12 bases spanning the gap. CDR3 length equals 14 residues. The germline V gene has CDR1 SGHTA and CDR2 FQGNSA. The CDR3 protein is CASTLDRNQETQYF. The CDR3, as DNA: TGTGCCAGCACACTAGACAGAAACCAAGAGACCCAGTACTTC.

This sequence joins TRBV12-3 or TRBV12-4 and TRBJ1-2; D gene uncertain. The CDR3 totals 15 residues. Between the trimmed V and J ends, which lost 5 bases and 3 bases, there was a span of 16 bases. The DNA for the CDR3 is TGTGCCAGCAGTCCACACTCGGGCGGCGACTATGGCTACACCTTC. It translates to CASSPHSGGDYGYTF.

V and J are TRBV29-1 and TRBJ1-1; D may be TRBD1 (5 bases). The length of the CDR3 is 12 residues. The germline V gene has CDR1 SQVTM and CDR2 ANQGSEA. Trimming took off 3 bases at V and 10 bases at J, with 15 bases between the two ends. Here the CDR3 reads CSVDFPQGGAFF. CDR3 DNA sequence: TGCAGCGTTGACTTCCCGCAGGGAGGAGCTTTCTTT.

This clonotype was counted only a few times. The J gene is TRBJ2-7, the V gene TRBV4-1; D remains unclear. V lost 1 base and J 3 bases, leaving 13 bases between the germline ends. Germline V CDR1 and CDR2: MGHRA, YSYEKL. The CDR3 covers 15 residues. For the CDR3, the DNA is TGCGCCAGCAGCCAAGGAAGAACAGTAGACTACGAGCAGTACTTC. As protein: CASSQGRTVDYEQYF.

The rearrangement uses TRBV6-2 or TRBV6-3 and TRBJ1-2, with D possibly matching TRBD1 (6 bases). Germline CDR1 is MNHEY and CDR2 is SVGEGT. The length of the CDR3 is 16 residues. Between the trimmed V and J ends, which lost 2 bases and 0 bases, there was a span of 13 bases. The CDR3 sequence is CASSYGGGGANYGYTF. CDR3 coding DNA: TGTGCCAGCAGTTACGGCGGAGGGGGAGCTAACTATGGCTACACCTTC.

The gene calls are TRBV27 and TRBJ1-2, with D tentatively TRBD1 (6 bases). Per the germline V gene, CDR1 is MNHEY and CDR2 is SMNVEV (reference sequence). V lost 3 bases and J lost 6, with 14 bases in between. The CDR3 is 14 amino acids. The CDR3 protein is CASSFGRGIHGYTF. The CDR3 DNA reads TGTGCCAGCAGTTTTGGCAGGGGTATCCATGGCTACACCTTC.

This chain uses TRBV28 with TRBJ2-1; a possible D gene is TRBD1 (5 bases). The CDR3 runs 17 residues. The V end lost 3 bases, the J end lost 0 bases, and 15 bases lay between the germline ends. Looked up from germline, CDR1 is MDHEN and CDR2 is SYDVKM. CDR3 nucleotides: TGTGCCAGCAGTTTTCCCCCAGGGCTAAGCTCCTACAATGAGCAGTTCTTC. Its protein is CASSFPPGLSSYNEQFF.

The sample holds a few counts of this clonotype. Written as DNA, the CDR3 is TGCGCCAGCAGCCAGGTTTTCGCAGCCAAAAACATTCAGTACTTC. Encoded protein: CASSQVFAAKNIQYF. V and J are TRBV4-1 and TRBJ2-4, with D hard to call. V lost 3 bases and J 0 bases, leaving 9 bases between the germline ends. CDR3 length equals 15 residues. Germline loops: CDR1 MGHRA, CDR2 YSYEKL.

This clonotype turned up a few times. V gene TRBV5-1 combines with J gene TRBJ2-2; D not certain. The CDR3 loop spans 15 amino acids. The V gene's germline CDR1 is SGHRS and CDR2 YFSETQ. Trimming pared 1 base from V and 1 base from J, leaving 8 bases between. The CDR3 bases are TGCGCCAGCAGCTTGTTCGACTTGAACACCGGGGAGCTGTTTTTT. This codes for CASSLFDLNTGELFF.

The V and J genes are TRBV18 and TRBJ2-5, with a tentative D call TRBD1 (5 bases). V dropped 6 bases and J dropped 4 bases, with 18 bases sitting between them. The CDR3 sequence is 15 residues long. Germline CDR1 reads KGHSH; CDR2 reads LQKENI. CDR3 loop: CASSPGFATGETQYF. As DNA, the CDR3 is TGTGCCAGCTCGCCCGGTTTCGCCACAGGAGAGACCCAGTACTTC.

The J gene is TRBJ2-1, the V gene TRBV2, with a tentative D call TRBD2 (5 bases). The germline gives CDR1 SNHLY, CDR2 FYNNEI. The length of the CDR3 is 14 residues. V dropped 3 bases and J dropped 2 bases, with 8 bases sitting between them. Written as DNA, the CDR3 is TGTGCCAGCAGTGATTGGGAGCCCTACAATGAGCAGTTCTTC. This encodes CASSDWEPYNEQFF. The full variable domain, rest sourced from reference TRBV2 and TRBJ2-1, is EPEVTQTPSHQVTQMGQEVILRCVPISNHLYFYWYRQILGQKVEFLVSFYNNEISEKSEIFDDQFSVERPDGSNFTLKIRSTKLEDSAMYFCASSDWEPYNEQFFGPGTRLTVL.

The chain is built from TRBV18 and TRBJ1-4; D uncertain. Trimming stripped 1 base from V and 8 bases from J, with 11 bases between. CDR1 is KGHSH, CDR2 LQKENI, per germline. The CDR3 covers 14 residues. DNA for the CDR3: TGTGCCAGCTCACCACGAAGGGATGGGGAAAAACTGTTTTTT. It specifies CASSPRRDGEKLFF.

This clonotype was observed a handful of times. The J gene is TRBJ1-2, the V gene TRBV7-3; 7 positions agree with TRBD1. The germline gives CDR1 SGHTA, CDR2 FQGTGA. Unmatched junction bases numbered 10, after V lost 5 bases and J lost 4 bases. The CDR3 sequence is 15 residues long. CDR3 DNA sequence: TGTGCCAGCAGCCCCTCGGGACAGTCACTCTATGGCTACACCTTC. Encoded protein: CASSPSGQSLYGYTF.

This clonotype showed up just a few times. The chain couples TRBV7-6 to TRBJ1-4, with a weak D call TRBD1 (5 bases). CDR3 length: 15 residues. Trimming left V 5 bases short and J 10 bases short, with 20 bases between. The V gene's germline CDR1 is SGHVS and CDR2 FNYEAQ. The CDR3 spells CASSIQGHSEGKLFF. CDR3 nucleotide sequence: TGTGCCAGCAGCATTCAAGGACATTCGGAGGGAAAACTGTTTTTT.

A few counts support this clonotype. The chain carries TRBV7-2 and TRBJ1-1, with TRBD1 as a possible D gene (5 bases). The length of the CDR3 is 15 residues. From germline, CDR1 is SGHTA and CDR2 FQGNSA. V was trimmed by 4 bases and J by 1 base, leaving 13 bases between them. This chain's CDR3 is CASSSYGGGNTEAFF. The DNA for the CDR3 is TGTGCCAGCAGCTCCTATGGGGGGGGGAACACTGAAGCTTTCTTT.

CDR3 region: CASSAGQTDNEKLFF. CDR3 coding DNA: TGTGCCAGCAGCGCGGGACAGACAGATAATGAAAAACTGTTTTTT. This chain joins TRBV7-8 and TRBJ1-4, with TRBD1 identical over 7 bases. Germline V gene sequence: CDR1 SGHVS, CDR2 FQNEAQ. V shed 5 bases and J 4 bases; nucleotides not matched to a gene: 7. The CDR3 contains 15 residues.

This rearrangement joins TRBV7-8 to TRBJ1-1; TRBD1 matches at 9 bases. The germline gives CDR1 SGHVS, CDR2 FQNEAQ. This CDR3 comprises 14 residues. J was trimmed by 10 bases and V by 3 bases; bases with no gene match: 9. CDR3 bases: TGTGCCAGCAGCTTCTCAAGACAGGGGGTCCCAGCTTTCTTT. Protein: CASSFSRQGVPAFF.

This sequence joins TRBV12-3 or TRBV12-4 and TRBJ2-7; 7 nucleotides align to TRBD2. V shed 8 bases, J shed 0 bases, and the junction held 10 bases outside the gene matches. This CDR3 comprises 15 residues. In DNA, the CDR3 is TGTGCCAGCCACCTCGGCGGGAGTAACTCCTACGAGCAGTACTTC. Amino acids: CASHLGGSNSYEQYF.

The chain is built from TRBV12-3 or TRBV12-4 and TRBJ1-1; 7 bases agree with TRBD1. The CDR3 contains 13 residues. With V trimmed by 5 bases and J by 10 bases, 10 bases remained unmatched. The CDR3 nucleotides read TGTGCCAGCAGTGACCGGACAGGACGCCGAGCTTTCTTT. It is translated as CASSDRTGRRAFF.

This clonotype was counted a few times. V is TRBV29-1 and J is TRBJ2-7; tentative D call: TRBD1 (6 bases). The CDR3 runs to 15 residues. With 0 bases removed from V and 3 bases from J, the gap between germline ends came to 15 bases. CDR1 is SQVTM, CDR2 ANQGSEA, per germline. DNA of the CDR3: TGCAGCGTTGAAGATCCACAGGGATCCCTCTACGAGCAGTACTTC. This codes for CSVEDPQGSLYEQYF.